This T cell receptor beta chain was sequenced for a study of PD-L1 blockade in urothelial cancer. Study overall: Patients had undergone 0 to 3 prior chemotherapy regimens.

Method: immunoSEQ multiplex PCR; TCRdb's copy keeps in-frame clones and lacks some. Of approximately 52,000 clones in the sample, 75% were seen once. Time point of the sample: pretreatment peripheral blood. Each patient presented with locally advanced or metastatic urothelial carcinoma. Germline CDR1 SGHNT, CDR2 YYREEE (reference sequence). CDR3 length: 15 amino acids. The V end lost 4 bases, the J end lost 0 bases, and 10 bases lay between the germline ends. This chain uses TRBV5-4 with TRBJ2-2, with a tentative D call TRBD1 (6 bases). This TCR was recovered from a man aged 65 to 79 with urothelial cancer. The specimen comprised PBMCs, sampled around atezolizumab (anti-PD-L1) treatment. Here the CDR3 DNA reads TGTGCCAGCAGCATTAACAGGGCGAACACCGGGGAGCTGTTTTTT. Translating it yields CASSINRANTGELFF.